This T cell receptor beta chain originates from a study of blood T cells in healthy people across ages. Sample-barcoded 5' priming and a J-beta primer mix drove a second PCR of 7 to 11 cycles. TCRdb re-called the 5' RACE reads through MiXCR, storing one row per CDR3 protein. Of about 1.4 million distinct CDR3 sequences in the sample, approximately 63% are singletons; the top ten hold roughly 6.3%. The ends lost 8 bases at V and 6 bases at J; junction bases unmatched: 7. The CDR3 spans 14 residues. The germline gives CDR1 LNHNV, CDR2 YYDKDF (reference sequence). Sequencing was done on a sample of blood. This sequence joins TRBV15 and TRBJ2-1; TRBD2 matches 10 bases. The receptor was isolated from a man younger than 30 in good health. DNA for the CDR3: TGTGCCACCTCGAGCGGGAGGGCGTTCAATGAGCAGTTCTTC. Translated, it gives CATSSGRAFNEQFF.